Each of the 13 T cell receptor beta chains below was sequenced from the same sample in a study of T cells expressing NK-cell markers. After re-calling the 5' RACE reads, TCRdb lists one entry per CDR3 protein, DNA absent. This table lists approximately 380,000 distinct CDR3 sequences. Material for sequencing was blood T cells: a sorted CD56 or NKG2C T cell subset, CD4+ or CD8+ T cells, or bulk PBMC T cells (not recorded which). These receptors all stem from a man aged 18-69 years in good health.

The genes are TRBV5-5 and TRBJ2-3; TCRdb names TRBD1, which stays unverified in the absence of DNA. Germline V gene sequence: CDR1 SGHKS, CDR2 YYEKEE (reference sequence). The CDR3 consists of 13 residues. The CDR3 protein is CATGAASTDTQYF.

The chain has TRBV18 and TRBJ2-1; TCRdb names TRBD1, which stays unverified in the absence of DNA. Germline V gene lookup returns CDR1 KGHSH and CDR2 LQKENI. CDR3 length: 14 residues. The CDR3 protein is CASSAGTGYNEQFF.

The chain uses TRBV20-1 and TRBJ2-3; as DNA is missing, the TRBD2 call by TCRdb cannot be tested. This CDR3 is 14 amino acids long. Germline V gene data show CDR1 as DFQATT and CDR2 as SNEGSKA (reference sequence). CDR3 amino acids: CSANPSGGTNTQYF.

This chain connects TRBV5-6 to TRBJ2-7; no DNA is available, so the TRBD1 call from TCRdb remains unchecked. The length of the CDR3 is 15 residues. CDR1 is SGHDT, CDR2 YYEEEE, per germline. CDR3 protein: CASSLYPGEADEQYF. The full variable domain, in which reference TRBV5-6 and TRBJ2-7 provide the parts outside the CDR3, is DAGVTQSPTHLIKTRGQQVTLRCSPKSGHDTVSWYQQALGQGPQFIFQYYEEEERQRGNFPDRFSGHQFPNYSSELNVNALLLGDSALYLCASSLYPGEADEQYFGPGTRLTVT.

The CDR3 sequence: CATSRDIQGALTGELFF. The gene calls are TRBV15 and TRBJ2-2; no DNA is available, so the TRBD1 call from TCRdb remains unchecked. Germline V gene lookup returns CDR1 LNHNV and CDR2 YYDKDF (reference sequence). The CDR3 totals 17 residues.

V usage is TRBV7-2 and J usage is TRBJ1-2. CDR3 length: 13 amino acids. Germline V CDR1 and CDR2: SGHTA, FQGNSA. This chain's CDR3 is CASGSGTASNCTF.

This chain links TRBV5-5 with TRBJ2-7; no DNA is available, so the TRBD2 call from TCRdb remains unchecked. This CDR3 has 16 amino acids. In germline, CDR1 is SGHKS, CDR2 YYEKEE (reference sequence). CDR3 in amino acids: CASSLAISGYSYEQYF.

The chain links TRBV12-3 or TRBV12-4 to TRBJ2-1; the TCRdb D gene call, TRBD2, has no DNA to confirm it. The CDR3 contains 16 residues. This CDR3 is CASSYGTINSYNEQFF.

The J gene is TRBJ2-5, the V gene TRBV19; TCRdb indicates TRBD2, and absent DNA this call remains unverified. Germline V gene lookup returns CDR1 LNHDA and CDR2 SQIVND (reference sequence). This CDR3 spans 14 amino acids. The CDR3 loop reads CASSSTSGEETQYF.

The chain recombines TRBV5-1 with TRBJ2-3; TCRdb proposes TRBD1, but this gene call is untestable without DNA. CDR1 SGHRS and CDR2 YFSETQ come from the germline V gene. The CDR3 totals 16 residues. The CDR3 here is CASSLGRGATTDTQYF.

V gene TRBV12-3 or TRBV12-4 combines with J gene TRBJ2-1; TCRdb indicates TRBD2, and absent DNA this call remains unverified. The CDR3 runs to 15 residues. The CDR3 spells CASSTTLAGGSEQFF.

The chain couples TRBV3-1 to TRBJ2-3; TCRdb indicates TRBD1, and absent DNA this call remains unverified. Germline CDR1 reads LGHDT; CDR2 reads YNNKEL (reference sequence). There are 16 residues in the CDR3. CDR3 loop: CASSPGGGYSTDTQYF.

The chain joins TRBV6-1 to TRBJ2-2; TCRdb designates TRBD1, a call that cannot be tested without DNA. CDR3 length: 15 amino acids. Germline CDR1 is MNHNS and CDR2 is SASEGT. CDR3 protein: CASCRGDRITGELFF.